This passage covers 13 T cell receptor beta chains from one sample sequenced in a study of response to subunit inactivated influenza vaccine. MiXCR, run by TCRdb on the RT-PCR reads, gives a single entry per CDR3 protein. Of 450,000 to 550,000 distinct CDR3 sequences in the sample, less than 30% were seen once. The specimen was CD4+ T cells sorted from PBMCs, collected 5 days after vaccination. The source of these receptors is a man aged 45-65 years who received an inactivated influenza vaccine.

About this clonotype itself: Being one base from a much bigger clone, this may be a read error. The CDR3 protein is CSPSTSARETQYF. CDR3 DNA sequence: TGCAGTCCTAGTACCTCTGCGCGGGAGACCCAGTACTTC. The chain recombines TRBV20-1 with TRBJ2-5, with D uncertain. From germline, CDR1 is DFQATT and CDR2 SNEGSKA (reference sequence). CDR3 length: 13 residues.

The chain uses TRBV20-1 and TRBJ1-1; 8 nucleotides match TRBD1. CDR3 length equals 14 residues. V was clipped by 3 bases and J by 3 bases; unmatched bases: 6. CDR1 is DFQATT and CDR2 is SNEGSKA in the germline V gene (reference sequence). CDR3 sequence reads: CSASSRGRDTEAFF. DNA for the CDR3: TGCAGTGCTAGCTCCAGGGGGCGCGACACTGAAGCTTTCTTT.

The gene calls are TRBV20-1 and TRBJ1-5; TRBD1 matches at 7 bases. Germline V lookup: CDR1 DFQATT, CDR2 SNEGSKA (reference sequence). The CDR3 extends over 12 amino acids. After removal of 7 bases from V and 6 bases from J, the junction contained 6 bases not matched to a gene. The CDR3 DNA reads as TGCAGTGTCAGGGGGAATGGTCAGCCCCAGCATTTT. Translation gives CSVRGNGQPQHF.

This clonotype was found a few times. The chain carries TRBV5-1 and TRBJ1-1, with D unclear. Trimming pared 0 bases from V and 6 bases from J, leaving 9 bases between. Germline assignment: CDR1 SGHRS and CDR2 YFSETQ. The CDR3 is made up of 13 amino acids. CDR3 protein: CASSLAGAPEAFF. CDR3 nucleotides: TGCGCCAGCAGCTTGGCCGGTGCTCCTGAAGCTTTCTTT. The full variable domain, in which reference TRBV5-1 and TRBJ1-1 provide the parts outside the CDR3, is KAGVTQTPRYLIKTRGQQVTLSCSPISGHRSVSWYQQTPGQGLQFLFEYFSETQRNKGNFPGRFSGRQFSNSRSEMNVSTLELGDSALYLCASSLAGAPEAFFGQGTRLTVV.

The chain couples TRBV25-1 to TRBJ2-1; D is unclear. The ends were cut back, 6 bases at V and 4 bases at J, with 13 bases in the middle. Germline V lookup: CDR1 MGHDK, CDR2 SYGVNS. CDR3 length equals 14 residues. CDR3 in amino acids: CASRPTGEYNEQFF. The CDR3 DNA reads TGTGCCAGCAGACCGACTGGGGAATACAATGAGCAGTTCTTC.

This clonotype was counted ten times or more. V is TRBV20-1 and J is TRBJ2-3, with 7 bases aligning to TRBD2. Losses at the gene ends were 5 bases for V and 0 bases for J; bases not matched to a gene: 14. This CDR3 is built from 17 residues. Germline CDR1 is DFQATT and CDR2 is SNEGSKA (reference sequence). For the CDR3, the DNA is TGCAGTGCTGAGGCCCAGGGTGGCGGGGGAAGCACAGATACGCAGTATTTT. This encodes CSAEAQGGGGSTDTQYF.

CDR3 loop: CASSQDYWGELFF. CDR3 DNA: TGCGCCAGCAGCCAAGATTATTGGGGGGAGCTGTTTTTT. This sequence joins TRBV4-3 and TRBJ2-2; D gene uncertain. The V and J ends lost 0 bases and 8 bases respectively, with 7 bases between them. The length of the CDR3 is 13 residues. Germline-derived CDR1 and CDR2 are LGHNA and YSLEER.

The J gene is TRBJ1-3, the V gene TRBV28; D gene unclear. Trimming took 1 base from V and 3 from J, leaving 7 bases between them. Germline V gene data show CDR1 as MDHEN and CDR2 as SYDVKM. The CDR3 extends over 14 amino acids. CDR3 bases: TGTGCCAGCAGTTTATCAGCTGGTGGAAACACCATATATTTT. This codes for CASSLSAGGNTIYF.

The chain carries TRBV7-8 and TRBJ2-7, with D tentatively TRBD1 (6 bases). CDR1 and CDR2 (germline): SGHVS, FQNEAQ. This CDR3 comprises 17 residues. Trimming shortened V by 0 bases and J by 1 base, and 16 bases separated the two germline ends. Here the CDR3 reads CASSLARNRVLSYEQYF. CDR3 nucleotides: TGTGCCAGCAGCTTAGCGCGTAACAGGGTCTTATCCTACGAGCAGTACTTC. Full variable domain (outside the CDR3, taken from reference TRBV7-8 and TRBJ2-7): GAGVSQSPRYKVAKRGQDVALRCDPISGHVSLFWYQQALGQGPEFLTYFQNEAQLDKSGLPSDRFFAERPEGSVSTLKIQRTQQEDSAVYLCASSLARNRVLSYEQYFGPGTRLTVT.

CDR3 in amino acids: CATGRDRTNSPLHF. The CDR3 DNA follows: TGTGCCACGGGTCGAGACAGGACTAATTCACCCCTCCACTTT. This chain connects TRBV15 to TRBJ1-6, with D possibly being TRBD1 (6 bases). From germline, CDR1 is LNHNV and CDR2 YYDKDF (reference sequence). Between the trimmed V and J ends, which lost 9 bases and 6 bases, there was a span of 15 bases. The CDR3 spans 14 residues.

This clonotype was observed a few times. The CDR3 here is CASSLRPLAGAAGELFF. The CDR3 bases are TGCGCCAGCAGCTTGAGACCTCTAGCGGGAGCGGCCGGGGAGCTGTTTTTT. The chain carries TRBV5-1 and TRBJ2-2; 10 bases map to TRBD2. Germline V gene data show CDR1 as SGHRS and CDR2 as YFSETQ. CDR3 size: 17 residues. Trimming at V came to 1 base and at J to 6 bases, leaving 9 bases not matched to a gene.

The chain links TRBV20-1 to TRBJ1-5; the match to TRBD1 covers 8 bases. Trimming removed 5 bases from V and 6 bases from J; junction bases left unmatched: 9. Germline CDR1 reads DFQATT; CDR2 reads SNEGSKA (reference sequence). The CDR3 loop spans 14 amino acids. This CDR3 reads CSAYGQGAIQPQHF. As DNA, the CDR3 is TGCAGTGCTTATGGACAGGGTGCTATTCAGCCCCAGCATTTT.

The chain joins TRBV7-9 to TRBJ2-7, with 12 nucleotides matching TRBD1. Germline CDR1 and CDR2: SEHNR and FQNEAQ (reference sequence). V was pared by 5 bases and J by 7 bases, with 9 bases of the junction left unmatched. The CDR3 length is 15 residues. The CDR3 protein is CASSPQGQGAGEQYF. The CDR3 nucleotides are TGTGCCAGCAGCCCCCAGGGACAGGGGGCAGGTGAGCAGTACTTC.